These 7 T cell receptor beta chains share one sample of origin, sequenced in a study of cytomegalovirus exposure and HLA in healthy donors. A multiplex PCR was run with 60 Vbeta primers and 13 Jbeta primers. Profiled with immunoSEQ multiplex PCR; TCRdb holds only in-frame clones, not every one. Of some 150,000 clones in the sample, 8.9% were seen once. The sequencing input was PBMCs. The source is a woman aged 40 to 50 in good health and CMV-seropositive.

The chain recombines TRBV7-2 with TRBJ1-4; D is perhaps TRBD1 (6 bases). The CDR3 extends over 15 amino acids. CDR1 is SGHTA and CDR2 is FQGNSA in the germline V gene. Trimming shortened V by 1 base and J by 4 bases, and 10 bases separated the two germline ends. CDR3 loop: CASSLGTAINEKLFF. For the CDR3, the DNA is TGTGCCAGCAGCTTAGGGACAGCCATTAATGAAAAACTGTTTTTT.

The sample holds a few counts of this clone. The gene calls are TRBV12-1 and TRBJ2-3; the table's D call, TRBD2, has no DNA check behind it. TRBV12-1 is a known pseudogene. The CDR3 consists of 16 residues. The CDR3 spells CASSSKTSGGTDTQYF. The DNA of the CDR3 is TGTGCCAGCAGCTCGAAGACTAGCGGGGGCACAGATACGCAGTATTTT.

The J gene is TRBJ1-2, the V gene TRBV7-9; TRBD1 aligns across 10 bases. Germline trimming cut 5 bases from V and 7 bases from J; bases unmatched to any gene: 13. The CDR3 has 16 residues. Germline CDR1 reads SEHNR; CDR2 reads FQNEAQ (reference sequence). CDR3 region: CASSVGQGGYSSGYTF. In nucleotides, the CDR3 is TGTGCCAGCAGCGTAGGACAGGGGGGCTATTCGAGTGGCTACACCTTC.

On this clone: One junction end disagrees with the germline gene, perhaps due to a read error. V is TRBV7-9 and J is TRBJ2-7; 7 nucleotides align to TRBD1. This CDR3 has 14 residues. In germline, CDR1 is SEHNR, CDR2 FQNEAQ (reference sequence). CDR3 amino acids: CASRRQGPSHEQYF. CDR3 in DNA: TGTGCCAGCAGACGACAGGGACCCTCCCACGAGCAGTACTTC.

This clone was counted only a few times. The V and J genes are TRBV7-6 and TRBJ2-7; the D gene is possibly TRBD2 (6 bases). Germline lookup yields CDR1 SGHVS and CDR2 FNYEAQ. The CDR3 covers 14 residues. V was clipped by 4 bases and J by 4 bases, with 14 bases between them. The CDR3 reads CASSSYGGRYEQYF. DNA for the CDR3: TGTGCCAGCAGCTCGTACGGGGGAAGGTACGAGCAGTACTTC.

In its sample, this clone was seen a few times. The chain combines TRBV11-1 with TRBJ2-5; D perhaps matches TRBD1 (7 bases). CDR1 and CDR2 (germline): SGHAT, FQDESV (reference sequence). The CDR3 consists of 14 residues. Trimming removed 3 bases at V and 14 bases at J, with 22 bases between. CDR3 amino acids: CASSFGGGGEPSYF. In nucleotides, the CDR3 is TGTGCCAGCAGCTTCGGAGGGGGCGGGGAACCATCATACTTC.

The chain couples TRBV29-1 to TRBJ2-5; 13 nucleotides match TRBD2. The CDR3 loop spans 16 amino acids. Trimming at V came to 2 bases and at J to 5 bases, leaving 8 bases not matched to a gene. Germline loops: CDR1 SQVTM, CDR2 ANQGSEA. CDR3 in amino acids: CSVERLAGGLGETQYF. The DNA for the CDR3 is TGCAGCGTTGAAAGACTAGCGGGGGGCCTGGGGGAGACCCAGTACTTC.